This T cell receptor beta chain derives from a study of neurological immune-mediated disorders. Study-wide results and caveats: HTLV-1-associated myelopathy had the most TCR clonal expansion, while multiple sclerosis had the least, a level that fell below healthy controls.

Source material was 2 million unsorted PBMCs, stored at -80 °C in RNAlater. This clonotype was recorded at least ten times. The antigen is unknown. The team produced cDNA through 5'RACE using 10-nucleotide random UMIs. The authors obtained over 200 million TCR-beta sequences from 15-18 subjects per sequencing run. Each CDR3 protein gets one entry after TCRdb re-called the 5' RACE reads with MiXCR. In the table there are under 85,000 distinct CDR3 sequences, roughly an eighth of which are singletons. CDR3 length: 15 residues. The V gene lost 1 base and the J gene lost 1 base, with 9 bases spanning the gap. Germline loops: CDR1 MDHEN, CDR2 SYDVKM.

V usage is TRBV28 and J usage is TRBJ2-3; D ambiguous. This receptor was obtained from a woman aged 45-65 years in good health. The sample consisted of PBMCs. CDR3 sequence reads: CASSLFESGTDTQYF. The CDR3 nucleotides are TGTGCCAGCAGTTTATTCGAAAGTGGCACAGATACGCAGTATTTT.